This TCR beta chain was recovered during a study of T cells in Graves' hyperthyroidism and ophthalmopathy (dated by TCRdb to about 2019). Background on the whole study: Peripheral blood samples were taken at the time of initial diagnosis, prior to any treatment. TCR Vbeta CDR3 sequencing of 130 to 150 peripheral blood samples (43 ophthalmopathy, 75 to 85 hyperthyroidism and approximately 17 progressor patients) is reported in the paper. To identify TCR V-J signatures that set the groups apart, the researchers used a discovery cohort of 100 or so patients, made up of 43 with Graves' ophthalmopathy and 57 with stable Graves' hyperthyroidism. The approximately 98 discovery patients were randomly divided into training and test sets at a 7:3 ratio. Whether ophthalmopathy could be predicted prospectively was tested in an independent validation cohort made up of roughly 19 hyperthyroidism patients plus 17 patients who later progressed to ophthalmopathy. After sampling, hyperthyroidism patients received methimazole starting at 30 mg daily, and ophthalmopathy patients received high-dose intravenous methylprednisolone. In about 6 Graves' hyperthyroidism patients, the study also compared T-cell repertoires from thyroid tissue with T-cell repertoires from blood.

The germline V gene encodes CDR1 MDHEN and CDR2 SYDVKM. Including the terminal cysteine and phenylalanine, the CDR3 comprises 15 residues. Left in the record is the CDR3 DNA by itself, 45 bases read in frame from the first base. Trimmed from V: 6 bases; trimmed from J: 0 bases; junction bases lacking a gene match: 7. Amplification of TCR beta CDR3 regions was carried out from RNA transcripts. A first-round RT-PCR of the TCR CDR3 used the HTBI primer set with the Qiagen OneStep RT-PCR kit. A second multiplex PCR round built the libraries, followed by size selection and purification. Libraries were sequenced paired-end with 100 bp reads on an Illumina HiSeq2000. Per the original workflow: SOAPnuke was used to process the raw data, with reads discarded if the reads contained adapters or uncalled bases, had a mean Phred below 15, or lacked an exact constant-primer or identifier match. High-quality paired reads were merged with COPE v1.2.5, and unique nucleotide sequences were defined as clonotypes. Clonotypes were aligned to IMGT TRBV, TRBD and TRBJ reference segments using MiTCR v1.1. The analysis was restricted to V-J combinations with a frequency above 0.0001, which together covered 99.2% of the repertoires. A TCS score was defined as the ratio of F50 (clonal expansion) to E x V (chaos), with BLOSUM62-based TCRdist applied between CDR3 peptides within each V-J. Welch's t-statistics and random forest reduced around 510 V-J features to 13, which were used in a naive Bayes classifier (R e1071). TCRdb reprocessed the public reads (quality trimming at Q25 with fastp, clone calling with MiXCR) and kept in-frame beta chains. Rows matching on CDR3 protein sequence are summarized as one entry with the most common DNA and genes. These V and J calls rely on TCRdb rather than the paper's analysis. The sample table records 450,000 to 650,000 distinct CDR3 sequences; 14% of these occur just once. Of the sample, around 7% is held by the ten largest clones.

The investigation overall reported the following: In validation, the model predicted progression to ophthalmopathy a median of around 6.5 months before onset, with about 64% sensitivity and nearly 75% specificity. Ophthalmopathy was separated from stable hyperthyroidism by a 13 V-J signature model, with over 85% sensitivity and around 81% specificity obtained in cross-validation and 80%/75% obtained in testing. Sample size was not statistically predetermined, and blinding of investigators to group allocation was not performed. Most expanded thyroid clonotypes (frequency above 0.001) were also found in blood, which suggests that blood repertoires may mirror thyroid immune responses.

Ophthalmopathy patients had moderately to severely active disease, with a Clinical Activity Score of 3 or more, a NOSPECS grade of 4 or more, and a disease duration of less than 3 months. Exclusion was applied to patients with uncontrolled infections, other autoimmune diseases, pregnancy or lactation. Diagnoses were established on the basis of clinical symptoms, serum thyroxine and TRAb, thyroid ultrasound, and orbital computed tomography. Ficoll-Paque density gradient centrifugation was used to isolate PBMCs from around 10 ml of fresh peripheral blood. Trizol reagent was used to extract total RNA, and RNA quality was then checked on an Agilent 2100 Bioanalyzer. This clonotype occurred many times. No cognate antigen has been identified for it. Per-base qualities were not stored, and no clone one base away is much larger.

The sequenced sample was blood. The chain uses TRBV28 and TRBJ1-2; TRBD1 aligns with 7 central bases. This sequence was found in a woman younger than 30 with Graves' ophthalmopathy. The bases are TGTGCCAGCAGAACTGGGACAGCAACTAACTATGGCTACACCTTC. Its product reads: CASRTGTATNYGYTF.